This T cell receptor beta chain was retrieved from a study of OX40 agonist ivuxolimab in advanced cancers. Study as a whole: Each patient was given ivuxolimab into a vein every 2 weeks, at 0.01 to 10 mg/kg. The dose-escalation cohort was about 87% male, with a mean age of approximately 62 years, ranging roughly 20 to 90. Notes on the study in general: Clonal expansion from baseline to week 6 occurred in both CD4+ and CD8+ T cells.

With respect to this clone: As yet, its antigen is unknown.

The CDR3 sequence is 14 residues long. The germline V gene encodes CDR1 MRHNA and CDR2 SNTAGT. V lost 7 bases and J 4 bases, leaving 17 bases between the germline ends. The table came from immunoSEQ multiplex PCR; TCRdb's copy has only in-frame clones and leaves some out. Found here are about 45,000 clones, 75% to 90% of them singletons; the top ten hold approximately 0.4%. This rearrangement joins TRBV6-4 to TRBJ2-7, with a possible D match to TRBD2 (6 bases). This clonotype was obtained from an adult with an advanced solid tumor such as melanoma, head and neck, liver or kidney cancer. The specimen comprised CD4+ or CD8+ T cells sorted from blood, sampled in a trial of the OX40 agonist ivuxolimab. The CDR3 loop reads CASKRRREKYEQYF. The CDR3, as DNA: TGTGCCAGCAAGAGGAGGAGGGAGAAGTACGAGCAGTACTTC.